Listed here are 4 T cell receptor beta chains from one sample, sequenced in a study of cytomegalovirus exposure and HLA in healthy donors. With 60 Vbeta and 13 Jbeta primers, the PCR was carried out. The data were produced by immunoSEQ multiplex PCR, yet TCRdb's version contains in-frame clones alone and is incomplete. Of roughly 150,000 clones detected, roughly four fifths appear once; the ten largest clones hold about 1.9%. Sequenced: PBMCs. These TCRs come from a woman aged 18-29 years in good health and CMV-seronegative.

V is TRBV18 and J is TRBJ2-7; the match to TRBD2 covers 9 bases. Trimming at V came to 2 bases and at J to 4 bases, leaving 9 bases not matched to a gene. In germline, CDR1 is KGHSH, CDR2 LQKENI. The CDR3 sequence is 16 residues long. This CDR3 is CASSPKKIAGEYEQYF. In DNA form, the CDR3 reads TGTGCCAGCTCACCAAAGAAAATAGCGGGGGAATACGAGCAGTACTTC.

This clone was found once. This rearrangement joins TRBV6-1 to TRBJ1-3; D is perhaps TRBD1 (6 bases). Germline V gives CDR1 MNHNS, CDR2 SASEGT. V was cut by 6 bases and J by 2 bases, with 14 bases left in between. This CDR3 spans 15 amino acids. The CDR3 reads CASSPQGYPGNTIYF. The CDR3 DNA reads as TGTGCCAGCAGCCCACAGGGTTACCCTGGAAACACCATATATTTT.

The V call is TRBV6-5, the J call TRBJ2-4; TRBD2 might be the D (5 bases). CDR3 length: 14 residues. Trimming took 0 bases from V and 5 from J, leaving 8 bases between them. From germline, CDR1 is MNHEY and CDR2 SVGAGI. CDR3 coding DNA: TGTGCCAGCAGTTACTCGAGGGCAGAAAACATTCAGTACTTC. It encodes CASSYSRAENIQYF.

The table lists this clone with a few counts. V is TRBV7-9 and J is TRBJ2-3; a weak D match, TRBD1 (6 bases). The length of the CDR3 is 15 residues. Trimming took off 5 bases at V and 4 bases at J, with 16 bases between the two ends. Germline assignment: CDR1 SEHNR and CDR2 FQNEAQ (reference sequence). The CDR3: CASSPDRSWADTQYF. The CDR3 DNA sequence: TGTGCCAGCAGCCCGGACAGAAGCTGGGCAGATACGCAGTATTTT.